The 21 T cell receptor beta chains below come from one sample, sequenced in a study of blood T cell repertoires in COVID-19. Profiling relied on immunoSEQ multiplex PCR, and the TCRdb table lists in-frame clones only, not all of them. The sample carries tens of thousands of clones, roughly 86% recorded once. The specimen was peripheral blood. The origin of the receptors is a woman aged 45-60 years with active or convalescent COVID-19.

V is TRBV7-3 and J is TRBJ2-3; D is unresolved. The germline V and J ends were trimmed by 4 bases and 2 bases, with 7 bases remaining between them. CDR3 size: 13 residues. CDR1 and CDR2 from the germline V gene are SGHTA and FQGTGA. The CDR3 reads CASSSRYTDTQYF. DNA for the CDR3: TGTGCCAGCAGCTCCCGCTACACAGATACGCAGTATTTT.

This clone has a single count. The chain couples TRBV11-2 to TRBJ2-6; D uncertain. The length of the CDR3 is 17 residues. V was clipped by 3 bases and J by 4 bases, with 16 bases between them. CDR1 is SGHAT, CDR2 FQNNGV, per germline. As DNA, the CDR3 is TGTGCCAGCAGCTTCCGGTCTCAAGCTCCCGGGGCCAACGTCCTGACTTTC. Its protein is CASSFRSQAPGANVLTF.

The genes are TRBV4-1 and TRBJ2-5; 8 bases align to TRBD1. Germline V gene lookup returns CDR1 MGHRA and CDR2 YSYEKL. The CDR3 sequence is 18 residues long. V trimming: 0 bases; J trimming: 2 bases; junction bases outside the gene matches: 11. Here the CDR3 reads CASSQEETGARSQETQYF. The CDR3 bases are TGCGCCAGCAGCCAAGAGGAGACAGGGGCTCGAAGTCAAGAGACCCAGTACTTC.

V and J are TRBV7-3 and TRBJ2-2; TRBD2 aligns across 9 bases. This CDR3 contains 15 residues. V dropped 0 bases and J dropped 5; count of bases not matched to a gene: 1. Germline CDR1 and CDR2: SGHTA and FQGTGA. CDR3 sequence (DNA): TGTGCCAGCAGCTTAACGGGACTAGCTACCGGGGAGCTGTTTTTT. Amino acids: CASSLTGLATGELFF. Based on the CDR3 plus reference TRBV7-3 and TRBJ2-2, the full variable domain is GAGVSQTPSNKVTEKGKYVELRCDPISGHTALYWYRQSLGQGPEFLIYFQGTGAADDSGLPNDRFFAVRPEGSVSTLKIQRTERGDSAVYLCASSLTGLATGELFFGEGSRLTVL.

The chain links TRBV21-1 to TRBJ1-5. TRBV21-1 constitutes a pseudogene. The CDR3 totals 15 residues. The CDR3 DNA follows: TGTGCCAGCGCCCCCCCGGGGGGGTCACACCAGCCCCAGCATTTT. As protein: CASAPPGGSHQPQHF.

This clone was observed a few times. J is TRBJ1-1 and V is TRBV2; TRBD1 matches 11 bases. V dropped 8 bases and J dropped 4; count of bases not matched to a gene: 3. In germline, CDR1 is SNHLY, CDR2 FYNNEI. This CDR3 is 13 amino acids long. The CDR3 protein is CASSGTGGTEAFF. In DNA, the CDR3 is TGTGCCAGCTCCGGGACAGGGGGCACTGAAGCTTTCTTT.

The chain links TRBV5-1 to TRBJ2-1; 7 nucleotides agree with TRBD2. Per germline, CDR1 SGHRS and CDR2 YFSETQ. The CDR3 extends over 14 amino acids. V trimming: 6 bases; J trimming: 2 bases; junction bases outside the gene matches: 5. CDR3 nucleotides: TGCGCCAGCATCGGGGGAGGGCCCTACAATGAGCAGTTCTTC. Translation gives CASIGGGPYNEQFF. Filled out from reference TRBV5-1 and TRBJ2-1, the complete variable domain reads KAGVTQTPRYLIKTRGQQVTLSCSPISGHRSVSWYQQTPGQGLQFLFEYFSETQRNKGNFPGRFSGRQFSNSRSEMNVSTLELGDSALYLCASIGGGPYNEQFFGPGTRLTVL.

In this sample, this clone turned up once. The rearrangement links TRBV6-2 or TRBV6-3 to TRBJ2-3; D gene unclear. Deletions cut 3 bases from V and 1 base from J, with 11 bases between. Germline CDR1 and CDR2: MNHEY and SVGEGT. There are 15 residues in the CDR3. CDR3 sequence: CASSYIRIGTDTQYF. In nucleotides, the CDR3 is TGTGCCAGCAGTTATATCCGTATCGGCACAGATACGCAGTATTTT.

V usage is TRBV27 and J usage is TRBJ1-3, with 9 bases that match TRBD1. Germline values: CDR1 MNHEY, CDR2 SMNVEV (reference sequence). The CDR3 is 15 residues long. V gave up 4 bases and J gave up 2 bases; unmatched junction bases: 3. The CDR3 protein is CASSSRQGAGNTIYF. In nucleotides, the CDR3 is TGTGCCAGCAGTTCCCGACAGGGGGCTGGAAACACCATATATTTT.

The chain employs TRBV15 and TRBJ2-3; 8 bases agree with TRBD1. The trim removed 0 bases at V and 1 base at J, leaving 9 bases unmatched. CDR3 length: 18 amino acids. From germline, CDR1 is LNHNV and CDR2 YYDKDF (reference sequence). CDR3 residues: CATSRDLPGGLGTDTQYF. CDR3 DNA: TGTGCCACCAGCAGAGATCTACCAGGGGGCCTTGGCACAGATACGCAGTATTTT.

The chain is built from TRBV9 and TRBJ2-7, with TRBD2 matching over 8 bases. Trimming at V came to 4 bases and at J to 8 bases, leaving 11 bases not matched to a gene. The CDR3 spans 14 residues. Germline V gives CDR1 SGDLS, CDR2 YYNGEE. CDR3 amino acids: CASSLGGDTTQQYF. The CDR3 DNA is TGTGCCAGCAGCCTCGGGGGGGATACTACGCAGCAGTACTTC.

The chain recombines TRBV3-1 (or the pseudogene TRBV3-2) with TRBJ2-6, with 7 bases matching TRBD1. Germline values: CDR1 LGHDT, CDR2 YNNKEL (reference sequence). The V gene end was trimmed by 1 base and the J gene end by 1 base; junction bases not matched to a gene: 7. The CDR3 extends over 18 amino acids. For the CDR3, the DNA is TGTGCCAGCAGCCAAGTTCCAGGGGGTCGGTCTGGGGCCAACGTCCTGACTTTC. The encoded protein is CASSQVPGGRSGANVLTF.

V and J are TRBV30 and TRBJ1-2, with 9 positions matching TRBD1. CDR1 and CDR2 (germline): GTSNPN, SVGIG (reference sequence). V shed 4 bases and J 8 bases; nucleotides not matched to a gene: 11. This CDR3 contains 14 residues. This chain's CDR3 is CAWTENRGRVGYTF. DNA of the CDR3: TGTGCCTGGACTGAAAACAGGGGGCGAGTAGGCTACACCTTC.

This clone was observed a handful of times. The chain joins TRBV7-2 to TRBJ2-3; 9 nucleotides line up with TRBD2. This CDR3 has 16 residues. CDR1 is SGHTA and CDR2 is FQGNSA in the germline V gene. Unmatched junction bases numbered 6, after V lost 5 bases and J lost 0 bases. The CDR3 here is CASSRRTSVSTDTQYF. The CDR3 DNA is TGTGCCAGCAGCAGAAGGACTAGCGTCAGCACAGATACGCAGTATTTT.

The rearrangement uses TRBV5-6 and TRBJ1-4; D is perhaps TRBD1 (6 bases). The germline CDR1 and CDR2 sequences are SGHDT and YYEEEE. Deletions cut 2 bases from V and 6 bases from J, with 17 bases between. This CDR3 region has 16 residues. The CDR3 region is CASSFFRGLGDEKLFF. The CDR3 nucleotides are TGTGCCAGCAGCTTTTTCAGGGGCCTAGGCGATGAAAAACTGTTTTTT.

In this sample, this clone turned up once. The rearrangement links TRBV6-1 to TRBJ2-1; TRBD1 agrees at 9 bases. Germline V gene sequence: CDR1 MNHNS, CDR2 SASEGT. The CDR3 runs 17 residues. V lost 3 bases and J lost 3; bases outside the gene matches: 9. CDR3 nucleotide sequence: TGTGCCAGCAGTGACGACAGCGGGACAGGGTTCTACAATGAGCAGTTCTTC. It encodes CASSDDSGTGFYNEQFF.

The chain recombines TRBV9 with TRBJ1-2; 7 bases agree with TRBD1. The CDR3 is 13 residues long. Germline assignment: CDR1 SGDLS and CDR2 YYNGEE. The ends lost 3 bases at V and 2 bases at J; junction bases unmatched: 1. For the CDR3, the DNA is TGTGCCAGCAGCGGGACAGGCAACTATGGCTACACCTTC. The encoded protein is CASSGTGNYGYTF. Based on the CDR3 plus reference TRBV9 and TRBJ1-2, the full variable domain is DSGVTQTPKHLITATGQRVTLRCSPRSGDLSVYWYQQSLDQGLQFLIQYYNGEERAKGNILERFSAQQFPDLHSELNLSSLELGDSALYFCASSGTGNYGYTFGSGTRLTVV.

The chain recombines TRBV16 with TRBJ1-4; tentative D call: TRBD1 (5 bases). This CDR3 comprises 16 residues. Germline V gene data show CDR1 as KGHSY and CDR2 as FQNENV. V shed 0 bases and J shed 8 bases, with 16 bases lying between them. The CDR3 nucleotides read TGTGCCAGCAGCCAATCAACCCAGGGAATCGGGGAAAAACTGTTTTTT. Residues: CASSQSTQGIGEKLFF. Complete variable domain (other parts from reference TRBV16 and TRBJ1-4): GEEVAQTPKHLVRGEGQKAKLYCAPIKGHSYVFWYQQVLKNEFKFLISFQNENVFDETGMPKERFSAKCLPNSPCSLEIQATKLEDSAVYFCASSQSTQGIGEKLFFGSGTQLSVL.

The rearrangement uses TRBV7-9 and TRBJ2-1, with 10 positions matching TRBD2. This CDR3 has 13 amino acids. With V trimmed by 8 bases and J by 7 bases, 5 bases remained unmatched. CDR1 and CDR2 (germline): SEHNR, FQNEAQ (reference sequence). CDR3: CASGGLAVNEQFF. The CDR3, as DNA: TGTGCCAGCGGCGGACTAGCGGTAAATGAGCAGTTCTTC.

The CDR3 region is CASSEPGQGASYEQYF. The CDR3, as DNA: TGTGCCAGCAGTGAACCGGGACAGGGGGCCTCCTACGAGCAGTACTTC. V is TRBV2 and J is TRBJ2-7; TRBD1 matches 12 bases. From germline, CDR1 is SNHLY and CDR2 FYNNEI. This CDR3 region has 16 residues. Losses at the gene ends were 2 bases for V and 0 bases for J; bases not matched to a gene: 2.

This clone was found once. The chain carries TRBV3-1 (or the pseudogene TRBV3-2) and TRBJ2-1, with 16 bases lining up with TRBD2. The CDR3 sequence is 17 residues long. Germline CDR1 is LGHDT and CDR2 is YNNKEL (reference sequence). V gave up 6 bases and J gave up 10 bases; unmatched junction bases: 12. CDR3 nucleotides: TGTGCCAGCAGTCGGGGAGGCGGGACTAGCGGGAGGGGGGAGCAGTTCTTC. This gives the protein CASSRGGGTSGRGEQFF.